The 25 T cell receptor beta chains below were found in one sample sequenced in a study of blood T cell repertoires in COVID-19. Clones were read by immunoSEQ multiplex PCR, and TCRdb kept only the in-frame ones, dropping some. The data contain approximately 200,000 clones, approximately 86% of them singletons. The specimen was PBMCs or T cells enriched from blood (not recorded which). These receptors all stem from a woman in her 30s who had been exposed to COVID-19.

The chain recombines TRBV27 with TRBJ1-5; D may be TRBD1 (6 bases). CDR1 and CDR2 (germline): MNHEY, SMNVEV (reference sequence). This CDR3 has 14 amino acids. V shed 6 bases and J shed 1 base, with 10 bases lying between them. CDR3: CASRRTGSNQPQHF. CDR3 DNA: TGTGCCAGCAGACGTACAGGGAGCAATCAGCCCCAGCATTTT.

Notes on this clone: The sample holds other DNA sequences that translate to the same CDR3. The chain joins TRBV28 to TRBJ1-2; possibly TRBD1 for D (6 bases). This CDR3 region has 14 residues. Germline V lookup: CDR1 MDHEN, CDR2 SYDVKM. V shed 2 bases and J shed 0 bases, with 7 bases lying between them. CDR3 protein: CASSLGGANYGYTF. The DNA for the CDR3 is TGTGCCAGCAGTTTAGGGGGCGCTAACTATGGCTACACCTTC.

The chain links TRBV3-1 (or the pseudogene TRBV3-2) to TRBJ1-2, with a weak D call TRBD1 (5 bases). The CDR3 extends over 17 amino acids. The V and J ends lost 1 base and 1 base respectively, with 16 bases between them. Per germline, CDR1 LGHDT and CDR2 YNNKEL (reference sequence). The CDR3 region is CASSQVPGEILNYGYTF. Written as DNA, the CDR3 is TGTGCCAGCAGCCAAGTCCCGGGGGAGATACTTAACTATGGCTACACCTTC.

This chain links TRBV5-1 with TRBJ1-3, with no clear D. The germline V gene encodes CDR1 SGHRS and CDR2 YFSETQ. Trimming removed 5 bases from V and 0 bases from J, with 6 bases in between. This CDR3 comprises 13 residues. In DNA, the CDR3 is TGCGCCAGCAGACAGCCCTCTGGAAACACCATATATTTT. Amino acids: CASRQPSGNTIYF.

The chain recombines TRBV11-2 with TRBJ1-3, with D unclear. The CDR3 runs 15 residues. V gave up 5 bases and J gave up 0 bases, with 11 bases separating them. Germline-derived CDR1 and CDR2 are SGHAT and FQNNGV. DNA of the CDR3: TGTGCCAGCAGCCCTTCGGCAGGCTCTGGAAACACCATATATTTT. As protein: CASSPSAGSGNTIYF.

This chain links TRBV10-3 with TRBJ1-1; perhaps TRBD1 as D (6 bases). This CDR3 contains 14 residues. Germline CDR1 is ENHRY and CDR2 is SYGVKD. Trimming left V 6 bases short and J 0 bases short, with 11 bases between. The CDR3 DNA follows: TGTGCCATCAGGGGGACAACCATGAACACTGAAGCTTTCTTT. It translates to CAIRGTTMNTEAFF.

The rearrangement links TRBV5-3 to TRBJ2-2; D is possibly TRBD1 (6 bases). TRBV5-3 carries the ORF label, with uncertain function. The V gene lost 5 bases and the J gene lost 1 base, with 12 bases spanning the gap. The CDR3 loop spans 15 amino acids. In nucleotides, the CDR3 is TGTGCCAGAAGGTCAGGGGTGCAGAACACCGGGGAGCTGTTTTTT. It is translated as CARRSGVQNTGELFF.

V gene TRBV5-1 combines with J gene TRBJ1-4; D gene unclear. CDR3 length equals 15 residues. The ends were cut back, 4 bases at V and 8 bases at J, with 18 bases in the middle. Germline values: CDR1 SGHRS, CDR2 YFSETQ. The CDR3 DNA follows: TGCGCCAGCAGCATCACCCCGGGATTCGGGGAAAAACTGTTTTTT. It translates to CASSITPGFGEKLFF.

This sequence joins TRBV6-5 and TRBJ2-7; 8 bases agree with TRBD1. This CDR3 comprises 12 residues. From germline, CDR1 is MNHEY and CDR2 SVGAGI. Trimming took 6 bases from V and 6 from J; bases not matched to a gene: 4. CDR3 sequence (DNA): TGTGCCAGCAGAACGACAGGGGTCGAGCAGTACTTC. Its protein product is CASRTTGVEQYF.

The chain recombines TRBV6-1 with TRBJ1-1, with D possibly matching TRBD1 (5 bases). The CDR3 contains 16 residues. Trimming shortened V by 2 bases and J by 1 base, and 14 bases separated the two germline ends. CDR1 and CDR2 from the germline V gene are MNHNS and SASEGT. For the CDR3, the DNA is TGTGCCAGCAGTGAATTCTACGGGGGGGGGAACACTGAAGCTTTCTTT. Translating gives CASSEFYGGGNTEAFF.

This sequence joins TRBV23-1 and TRBJ1-1; TRBD1 agrees at 9 bases. TRBV23-1 is filed as an ORF, its function uncertain. The CDR3 runs to 16 residues. Trimming at V came to 2 bases and at J to 3 bases, leaving 7 bases not matched to a gene. The CDR3 here is CASSQKQGAPDTEAFF. In nucleotides, the CDR3 is TGCGCCAGCAGTCAAAAACAGGGGGCGCCGGACACTGAAGCTTTCTTT.

This sequence joins TRBV19 and TRBJ1-1; 12 bases fit TRBD1. The junction had 8 bases not matched to a gene; V was cut back by 6 bases and J by 3 bases. This CDR3 region has 16 residues. Germline loops: CDR1 LNHDA, CDR2 SQIVND (reference sequence). CDR3 in DNA: TGTGCCAGTAGACCGGGGGACAGGGGGCCGTACACTGAAGCTTTCTTT. It codes for CASRPGDRGPYTEAFF.

The chain is built from TRBV18 and TRBJ2-7, with TRBD1 identical over 7 bases. Germline V gene data show CDR1 as KGHSH and CDR2 as LQKENI. Trimming at V came to 3 bases and at J to 3 bases, leaving 5 bases not matched to a gene. This CDR3 spans 14 amino acids. The CDR3 loop is CASSPQGELYEQYF. The CDR3 DNA reads TGTGCCAGCTCACCCCAGGGGGAACTCTACGAGCAGTACTTC.

The genes are TRBV7-6 and TRBJ1-1; a weak D match, TRBD1 (6 bases). The germline V gene encodes CDR1 SGHVS and CDR2 FNYEAQ. CDR3 length equals 15 residues. V shed 1 base and J shed 3 bases, with 12 bases lying between them. The CDR3 nucleotides read TGTGCCAGCAGCTTAGTGAATTCAGGGGACACTGAAGCTTTCTTT. Its translation: CASSLVNSGDTEAFF.

The J gene is TRBJ2-1, the V gene TRBV9; 8 bases agree with TRBD2. This CDR3 comprises 14 residues. Germline trimming cut 0 bases from V and 6 bases from J; bases unmatched to any gene: 2. CDR1 and CDR2 from the germline V gene are SGDLS and YYNGEE. CDR3 nucleotides: TGTGCCAGCAGCGTAGTAGGGACTAGCAATGAGCAGTTCTTC. Residues: CASSVVGTSNEQFF.

The gene calls are TRBV6-5 and TRBJ2-5; D is perhaps TRBD2 (6 bases). The V end was cut by 7 bases, the J end by 1 base, with 16 bases between. Germline CDR1 reads MNHEY; CDR2 reads SVGAGI. The CDR3 runs to 15 residues. The CDR3 spells CASTPPGGTQETQYF. The CDR3 DNA reads TGTGCCAGCACTCCACCCGGGGGTACCCAAGAGACCCAGTACTTC.

This rearrangement joins TRBV30 to TRBJ2-7, with D possibly matching TRBD2 (5 bases). The CDR3 consists of 12 residues. Germline values: CDR1 GTSNPN, CDR2 SVGIG (reference sequence). Trimming took off 4 bases at V and 1 base at J, with 8 bases between the two ends. The CDR3 loop reads CAWNSGSYEQYF. The DNA for the CDR3 is TGTGCCTGGAACTCGGGGTCCTACGAGCAGTACTTC.

The chain recombines TRBV2 with TRBJ1-5; D might be TRBD1 (5 bases). Trimming left V 5 bases short and J 0 bases short, with 11 bases between. The germline V gene encodes CDR1 SNHLY and CDR2 FYNNEI. This CDR3 has 15 residues. The CDR3: CASSTGLLSNQPQHF. Here the CDR3 DNA reads TGTGCCAGCAGTACGGGACTGCTTAGCAATCAGCCCCAGCATTTT.

The J gene is TRBJ2-7, the V gene TRBV7-3; 7 nucleotides agree with TRBD1. The J segment lost 0 bases and the V segment lost 5 bases, leaving 10 bases of the junction unmatched. CDR3 length equals 16 residues. From germline, CDR1 is SGHTA and CDR2 FQGTGA. The CDR3 is CASSQYPGQSSYEQYF. CDR3 coding DNA: TGTGCCAGCAGCCAATACCCGGGACAGAGCTCCTACGAGCAGTACTTC. Full variable domain (rest looked up from reference TRBV7-3 and TRBJ2-7): GAGVSQTPSNKVTEKGKYVELRCDPISGHTALYWYRQSLGQGPEFLIYFQGTGAADDSGLPNDRFFAVRPEGSVSTLKIQRTERGDSAVYLCASSQYPGQSSYEQYFGPGTRLTVT.

This sequence joins TRBV7-3 and TRBJ2-1, with a weak D call TRBD2 (6 bases). Germline V lookup: CDR1 SGHTA, CDR2 FQGTGA. The CDR3 totals 14 residues. The V end lost 5 bases, the J end lost 4 bases, and 12 bases lay between the germline ends. The CDR3, as DNA: TGTGCCAGCAGCCGGGACTCCGGATACAATGAGCAGTTCTTC. Translating it yields CASSRDSGYNEQFF.

This chain's CDR3 is CASSLGLAGVGTDTQYF. The CDR3 DNA follows: TGTGCCAGCAGCTTGGGACTAGCGGGGGTTGGCACAGATACGCAGTATTTT. V usage is TRBV13 and J usage is TRBJ2-3; the match to TRBD2 covers 14 bases. The CDR3 is made up of 17 amino acids. V shed 3 bases and J 1 base; nucleotides not matched to a gene: 3. The V gene's germline CDR1 is PRHDT and CDR2 FYEKMQ (reference sequence).

The V and J genes are TRBV19 and TRBJ1-2; D is ambiguous. The length of the CDR3 is 14 residues. V lost 5 bases and J 1 base, leaving 11 bases between the germline ends. Per germline, CDR1 LNHDA and CDR2 SQIVND (reference sequence). The CDR3 loop reads CASSEQINNYGYTF. As DNA, the CDR3 is TGTGCCAGTAGTGAACAGATTAATAACTATGGCTACACCTTC.

The J gene is TRBJ2-3, the V gene TRBV11-2; TRBD2 agrees at 7 bases. V lost 5 bases to trimming and J lost 4 bases; unmatched junction nucleotides: 3. There are 13 residues in the CDR3. CDR1 and CDR2 from the germline V gene are SGHAT and FQNNGV. CDR3 bases: TGTGCCAGCAGCATTCTAGCGGCAGATACGCAGTATTTT. Amino acids: CASSILAADTQYF.

J is TRBJ2-3 and V is TRBV19, with D possibly being TRBD2 (5 bases). V shed 5 bases and J shed 4 bases, with 10 bases lying between them. The CDR3 sequence is 13 residues long. Germline assignment: CDR1 LNHDA and CDR2 SQIVND (reference sequence). CDR3 coding DNA: TGTGCCAGTAGTTGGCTAGCATCAGATACGCAGTATTTT. This codes for CASSWLASDTQYF.

Here the CDR3 DNA reads TGCAGCGCCAAGGGGGCCGGGGAGCTGTTTTTT. Protein product: CSAKGAGELFF. The chain uses TRBV29-1 and TRBJ2-2, with TRBD1 as a possible D gene (6 bases). V was pared by 7 bases and J by 6 bases, with 9 bases between. CDR3 length equals 11 residues. Germline V CDR1 and CDR2: SQVTM, ANQGSEA.